The source of this T cell receptor (beta chain) is a study of cytomegalovirus exposure and HLA in healthy donors. General study results and limits: Rare sequences made up most TCRs, while some public TCRs were found in many donors.

60 Vbeta and 13 Jbeta primers were used in PCR. Clones were sequenced by immunoSEQ multiplex PCR, and TCRdb holds only the in-frame ones, with some missing. The sample carries 150,000 to 200,000 clones, around three quarters recorded once. The CDR3 length is 16 residues. Germline V gene data show CDR1 as LGHNA and CDR2 as YSLEER. Trimming at V came to 1 base and at J to 0 bases, leaving 5 bases not matched to a gene. Notes on this clone: Its matching antigen is unknown.

The specimen was PBMCs. The receptor comes from a woman aged 45-65 years in good health and CMV-seronegative. The J gene is TRBJ2-7, the V gene TRBV4-3; 8 bases agree with TRBD2. This chain's CDR3 is CASSQAQRGSSYEQYF. CDR3 bases: TGCGCCAGCAGCCAAGCTCAGCGGGGGAGCTCCTACGAGCAGTACTTC.